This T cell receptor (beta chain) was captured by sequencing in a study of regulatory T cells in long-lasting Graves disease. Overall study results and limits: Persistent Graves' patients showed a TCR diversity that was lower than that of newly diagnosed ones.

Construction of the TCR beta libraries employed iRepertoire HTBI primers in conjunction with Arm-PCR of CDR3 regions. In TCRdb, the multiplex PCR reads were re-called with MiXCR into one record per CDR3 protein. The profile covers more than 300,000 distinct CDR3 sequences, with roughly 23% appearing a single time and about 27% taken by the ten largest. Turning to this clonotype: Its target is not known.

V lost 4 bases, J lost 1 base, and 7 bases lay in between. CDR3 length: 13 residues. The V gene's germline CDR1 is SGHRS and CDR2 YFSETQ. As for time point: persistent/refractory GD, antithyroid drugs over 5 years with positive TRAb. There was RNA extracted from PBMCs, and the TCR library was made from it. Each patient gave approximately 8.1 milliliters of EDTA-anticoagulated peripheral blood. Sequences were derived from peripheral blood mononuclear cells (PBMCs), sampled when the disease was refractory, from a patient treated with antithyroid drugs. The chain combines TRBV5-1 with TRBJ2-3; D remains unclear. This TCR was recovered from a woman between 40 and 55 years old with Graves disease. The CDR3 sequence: CASSREGTDTQYF. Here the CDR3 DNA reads TGCGCCAGCAGCAGGGAAGGCACAGATACGCAGTATTTT.